This is a list of T cell receptor beta chains from one sample in a study of T cell responses to AZD1222 COVID-19 vaccine. Using immunoSEQ multiplex PCR, the repertoire was profiled, and TCRdb retains in-frame clones only, with some absent. The sample carries 140,000 or so clones, 85% to 95% recorded once. The source was peripheral blood, collected after recovery from COVID-19. The source of these receptors is an adult who had recovered from COVID-19. The CDR3 runs from the conserved cysteine through the conserved F or W. The D gene is left open where the match is weak. The size field is filled for only some rows; it gives once, few, many or a size class.

CASSYSGTLYEQYF TGTGCCAGCAGCTACTCCGGGACCTTGTACGAGCAGTACTTC TRBV11-2 14 . TRBJ2-7 .
CASSSGQGDTDTQYF TGCGCCAGCAGCTCCGGACAGGGCGACACAGATACGCAGTATTTT TRBV5-1 15 TRBD1 TRBJ2-3 .
CASSPPRQASNTGELFF TGTGCCAGCTCACCACCGAGACAGGCCTCGAACACCGGGGAGCTGTTTTTT TRBV18 17 . TRBJ2-2 .
CASSQAGQGLGKQYF TGTGCCAGCAGCCAAGCGGGACAGGGCCTGGGTAAGCAGTACTTC TRBV14 15 TRBD1 TRBJ2-7 once
CASSVGWGRQETQYF TGTGCCAGCAGCGTAGGATGGGGCCGACAAGAGACCCAGTACTTC TRBV9 15 . TRBJ2-5 .
CASSFQGGGLMTYNSPLHF TGTGCCAGCAGCTTTCAAGGGGGCGGATTAATGACCTATAATTCACCCCTCCACTTT TRBV5-4 19 TRBD1 TRBJ1-6 once
CASSLGGRGADTQYF TGTGCCAGCAGTTTAGGCGGGAGGGGGGCAGATACGCAGTATTTT TRBV27 15 TRBD2 TRBJ2-3 .
CASSPTRGSLTQYF TGTGCCAGCTCACCAACCCGGGGGTCGCTCACGCAGTATTTT TRBV18 14 . TRBJ2-3 once
CASSQDHQRLAGEIWLTQYF TGCGCCAGCAGCCAAGATCATCAACGTTTAGCGGGAGAAATTTGGCTGACCCAGTACTTC TRBV4-1 20 TRBD2 TRBJ2-5 .
CASSPRLADFTGELFF TGTGCCAGCAGCCCCCGACTAGCGGATTTCACCGGGGAGCTGTTTTTT TRBV6-6 16 TRBD2 TRBJ2-2 .
CASSFGGAQGYEQYF TGTGCCAGCAGCTTTGGGGGGGCGCAGGGCTACGAGCAGTACTTC TRBV7-2 15 . TRBJ2-7 once
CASTAGTGYGYTF TGTGCCAGCACTGCCGGGACAGGATATGGCTACACCTTC TRBV2 13 TRBD1 TRBJ1-2 .
CASSLRQGAVSNQPQHF TGTGCCAGCTCACTACGACAGGGGGCTGTCTCCAATCAGCCCCAGCATTTT TRBV18 17 TRBD1 TRBJ1-5 .
CASSLYQGTGELFF TGTGCCAGCAGCTTATACCAGGGGACCGGGGAGCTGTTTTTT TRBV7-3 14 . TRBJ2-2 many
CASSPESGRKTQYF TGCGCCAGCAGCCCGGAAAGCGGGAGGAAGACCCAGTACTTC TRBV5-1 14 TRBD2 TRBJ2-5 .
CASNGPDGYTF TGTGCCTCCAACGGTCCGGATGGCTACACCTTC TRBV10-3 11 . TRBJ1-2 .
CASSLRSGSGVGEQFF TGTGCCAGCAGCTTACGGTCCGGGAGTGGGGTGGGTGAGCAGTTCTTC TRBV7-9 16 . TRBJ2-1 .
CASSLGLAGAYEQYF TGTGCCAGCAGCTTAGGGCTAGCGGGAGCCTACGAGCAGTACTTC TRBV7-2 15 TRBD2 TRBJ2-7 .
CASSPSGANTGELFF TGTGCCAGCTCACCATCCGGAGCGAACACCGGGGAGCTGTTTTTT TRBV18 15 . TRBJ2-2 .
CASSYGRNQPQHF TGTGCCAGCAGTTACGGCAGAAATCAGCCCCAGCATTTT TRBV28 13 . TRBJ1-5 .
CASSSYQAGGYNEQFF TGTGCCAGCAGCTCTTATCAGGCGGGAGGGTACAATGAGCAGTTCTTC TRBV7-6 16 TRBD2 TRBJ2-1 .
CASSSNRVGSYTF TGTGCCAGCAGCTCCAACAGGGTCGGGAGCTACACCTTC TRBV11-2 13 . TRBJ1-2 .
CASSYLGTVRGETQYF TGTGCCAGCAGTTACCTTGGGACTGTCCGGGGAGAGACCCAGTACTTC TRBV6-5 16 . TRBJ2-5 once